This T cell receptor beta chain stems from a study of T cells after yellow fever vaccination. Study-wide points: There was a small share of clonotypes that showed up in both the CD4 and CD8 compartments. Weaker overall was a secondary response that nonetheless peaked faster, on day 5 versus 15. In FACS-sorted repertoires, abundant clonotypes from the bulk population could appear as contaminants.

As concerns this clonotype: The antigen is unknown.

Germline V CDR1 and CDR2: LGHNA, YNFKEQ. The CDR3 is made up of 15 amino acids. V lost 6 bases and J lost 3; bases outside the gene matches: 6. The authors made TCR cDNA by 5'RACE template switching, adding a universal primer site and UMIs. Each CDR3 protein gets one entry after TCRdb re-called the 5' RACE reads with MiXCR. This table holds 240,000 or so distinct CDR3 sequences, about 7% found once. The chain couples TRBV4-2 to TRBJ1-5; 9 positions agree with TRBD1. The TCR originated in a man aged 25 to 40 who received the YFV17D yellow fever vaccine. Sample: CD4+ T cells sorted from PBMCs, taken 15 days after the yellow fever booster vaccination. The DNA of the CDR3 is TGTGCCAGCAGGAAGGACAGGGGATCCAATCAGCCCCAGCATTTT. This translates into CASRKDRGSNQPQHF.